Each of the 8 T cell receptor beta chains below was sequenced from the same sample in a study of CD8 T cells in Susac syndrome. The RNA input was roughly 0.45 to 1 ug, and it was reverse transcribed with random hexamers. TCRdb fed the immunoSEQ multiplex PCR reads into MiXCR, producing one record per CDR3 protein. The sample includes 75,000 to 95,000 distinct CDR3 sequences, roughly nine tenths of them seen just once. Material: CD8+ T cells from PBMCs. Every receptor here comes from a human donor with multiple sclerosis.

V is TRBV27 and J is TRBJ2-7; no definite D call. This CDR3 region has 13 residues. V gave up 4 bases and J gave up 0 bases, with 7 bases separating them. Germline V lookup: CDR1 MNHEY, CDR2 SMNVEV (reference sequence). The DNA of the CDR3 is TGTGCCAGCAGTTATCGGTCCTCCTACGAGCAGTACTTC. It codes for CASSYRSSYEQYF.

This sequence joins TRBV28 and TRBJ1-2; TRBD1 matches at 9 bases. The CDR3 is made up of 16 amino acids. Germline V gives CDR1 MDHEN, CDR2 SYDVKM. Trimming cost V 3 bases and J 4 bases; bases outside gene matches: 9. CDR3 sequence reads: CASSFLAGTGFYGYTF. The CDR3 nucleotides are TGTGCCAGCAGTTTCTTGGCCGGGACAGGGTTCTATGGCTACACCTTC.

The V gene is TRBV2, the J gene TRBJ2-3, with D possibly being TRBD2 (6 bases). Trimming left V 0 bases short and J 6 bases short, with 10 bases between. Germline V CDR1 and CDR2: SNHLY, FYNNEI. This CDR3 spans 14 amino acids. The CDR3 sequence is CASSEAWSGDTQYF. The CDR3 DNA sequence: TGTGCCAGCAGTGAAGCGTGGAGCGGGGATACGCAGTATTTT.

The chain combines TRBV6-2 or TRBV6-3 with TRBJ2-7; TRBD2 agrees at 11 bases. The germline V gene encodes CDR1 MNHEY and CDR2 SVGEGT. This CDR3 is 16 amino acids long. J gave up 0 bases and V 2 bases, and 3 bases lay outside the gene matches. The CDR3 sequence is CASSYDTSGSSYEQYF. CDR3 sequence (DNA): TGTGCCAGCAGTTACGATACTAGCGGGAGCTCCTACGAGCAGTACTTC.

The V call is TRBV6-4, the J call TRBJ2-3; D is perhaps TRBD2 (7 bases). V was clipped by 3 bases and J by 5 bases, with 15 bases between them. Germline values: CDR1 MRHNA, CDR2 SNTAGT. The CDR3 is 15 amino acids. CDR3 bases: TGTGCCAGCAGTGAAGAAGCAGGGGAGGGAGATACGCAGTATTTT. Translated, it gives CASSEEAGEGDTQYF.

This clonotype was found once. The chain links TRBV7-2 to TRBJ1-3; D not resolved. V was shortened by 1 base and J by 0 bases, with 16 bases between the two germline ends. The CDR3 is 18 amino acids. Germline V gene data show CDR1 as SGHTA and CDR2 as FQGNSA. CDR3 in DNA: TGTGCCAGCAGCTTAGGATTGGGCAGTCCCAGCTCTGGAAACACCATATATTTT. Translating it yields CASSLGLGSPSSGNTIYF. Drawing the rest from reference TRBV7-2 and TRBJ1-3, the complete variable domain is GAGVSQSPSNKVTEKGKDVELRCDPISGHTALYWYRQSLGQGLEFLIYFQGNSAPDKSGLPSDRFSAERTGGSVSTLTIQRTQQEDSAVYLCASSLGLGSPSSGNTIYFGEGSWLTVV.

V usage is TRBV30 and J usage is TRBJ2-1, with 11 bases that match TRBD2. The junction had 8 bases not matched to a gene; V was cut back by 1 base and J by 3 bases. Germline V CDR1 and CDR2: GTSNPN, SVGIG (reference sequence). The CDR3 is 17 amino acids. CDR3 residues: CAWSGLAGGPVYNEQFF. The CDR3 DNA sequence: TGTGCCTGGAGTGGGTTAGCGGGGGGGCCGGTCTACAATGAGCAGTTCTTC.

The rearrangement uses TRBV12-3 or TRBV12-4 and TRBJ2-5; D is undetermined. This CDR3 region has 13 residues. The germline V and J ends were trimmed by 6 bases and 0 bases, with 8 bases remaining between them. The CDR3 region is CASRPDHQETQYF. The CDR3 DNA reads as TGTGCCAGCAGGCCCGACCACCAAGAGACCCAGTACTTC.